These T cell receptor beta chains were read from a single sample in a study of blood T cell repertoires in COVID-19. Assay used: immunoSEQ multiplex PCR; TCRdb lists only in-frame clones, some missing. In the table there are 100,000 to 140,000 clones, around nine tenths of which are singletons. Sample: peripheral blood. These receptors were taken from a woman in her twenties or thirties with acute or convalescent COVID-19. CDR3s include the opening cysteine and the closing phenylalanine or tryptophan. Fields, in order: D gene, clone size, J gene, V gene, CDR3 protein, CDR3 DNA. The D gene is left open where the match is weak. Size is omitted from some rows. Given values are once, few, many or a class for expanded clones.

TRBD1 once TRBJ2-1 TRBV24-1 CATSDQRQGRSNEQFF TGTGCCACCAGTGACCAACGACAGGGGCGCAGCAATGAGCAGTTCTTC
NA NA TRBJ1-2 TRBV12-2 CASRHTLSWTGGDTNYGYTF TGTGCAAGTCGCCACACGCTTTCCTGGACAGGGGGCGATACCAACTATGGCTACACCTTC
NA NA TRBJ1-2 TRBV15 CATSRDRYGYTF TGTGCCACCAGCAGAGATCGGTATGGCTACACCTTC
NA NA TRBJ1-1 TRBV5-4 CASSLVDNPNTEAFF TGTGCCAGCAGCTTGGTCGACAACCCGAACACTGAAGCTTTCTTT
TRBD1 NA TRBJ2-6 TRBV19 CASSVTGGNSGANVLTF TGTGCCAGTAGTGTGACAGGGGGAAACTCTGGGGCCAACGTCCTGACTTTC
TRBD1 NA TRBJ2-5 TRBV28 CASRRTGIETQYF TGTGCCAGCAGGAGGACAGGGATTGAGACCCAGTACTTC
NA NA TRBJ2-1 TRBV19 CASKAASSYNEQFF TGTGCCAGTAAAGCGGCGAGCTCCTACAATGAGCAGTTCTTC
TRBD1 NA TRBJ1-2 TRBV11-2 CASSLGLGGDRDHTYGYTF TGTGCCAGCAGCTTAGGTCTAGGTGGGGACAGGGACCACACCTATGGCTACACCTTC
NA once TRBJ1-2 TRBV28 CASSFRSGVSYGYTF TGTGCCAGCAGTTTCCGATCAGGGGTCAGCTATGGCTACACCTTC
TRBD2 once TRBJ2-1 TRBV7-9 CASSALAGVYNEQFF TGTGCCAGCAGCGCACTAGCGGGAGTTTACAATGAGCAGTTCTTC
NA NA TRBJ1-3 TRBV11-3 CASSLLRGAAGNTIYF TGTGCCAGCAGCTTACTCCGGGGGGCGGCTGGAAACACCATATATTTT
TRBD1 NA TRBJ2-2 TRBV5-1 CASSSDRVRTGELFF TGCGCCAGCAGCTCCGACAGGGTCCGCACCGGGGAGCTGTTTTTT
NA NA TRBJ1-4 TRBV4-1 CASSPPDRQRNEKLFF TGCGCCAGCAGCCCCCCAGATCGACAGCGTAATGAAAAACTGTTTTTT
NA NA TRBJ1-3 TRBV11-2 CASSNTGQLSGNTIYF TGTGCCAGCAGCAACACGGGACAACTCTCTGGAAACACCATATATTTT